This entry features one TCR beta chain sequence. The sample belongs to a study of cytomegalovirus exposure and HLA in healthy donors. The PCR contained 60 Vbeta and 13 Jbeta primers. Repertoires were generated with immunoSEQ multiplex PCR, while TCRdb's copy carries only in-frame clones and drops some. The table shows about 82,000 clones, with approximately 70% occurring only once. The CDR3 length is 14 residues. With 0 bases removed from V and 4 bases from J, the gap between germline ends came to 11 bases. CDR1 and CDR2 (germline): SGHRS, YFSETQ. What was sequenced was PBMCs. The clonotype was recovered from a man aged 55 to 70 in good health and CMV-seronegative. The J gene is TRBJ2-7, the V gene TRBV5-1; TRBD1 might be the D (7 bases). The CDR3 sequence is CASSLESGGYEQYF. Here the CDR3 DNA reads TGCGCCAGCAGCTTGGAGTCAGGGGGGTACGAGCAGTACTTC.